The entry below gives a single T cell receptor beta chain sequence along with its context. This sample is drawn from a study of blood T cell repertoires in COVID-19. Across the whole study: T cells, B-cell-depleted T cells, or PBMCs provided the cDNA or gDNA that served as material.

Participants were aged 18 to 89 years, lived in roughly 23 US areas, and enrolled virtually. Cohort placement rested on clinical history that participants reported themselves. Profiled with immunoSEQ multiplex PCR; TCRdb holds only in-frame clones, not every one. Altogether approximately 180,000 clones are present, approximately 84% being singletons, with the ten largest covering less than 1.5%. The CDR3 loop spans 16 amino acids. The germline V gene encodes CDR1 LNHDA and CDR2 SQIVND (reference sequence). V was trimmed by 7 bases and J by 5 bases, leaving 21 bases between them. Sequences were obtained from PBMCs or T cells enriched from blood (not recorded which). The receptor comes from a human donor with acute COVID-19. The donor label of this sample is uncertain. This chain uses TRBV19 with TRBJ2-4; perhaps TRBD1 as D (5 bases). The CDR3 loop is CASTPYPQGMQNIQYF. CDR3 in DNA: TGTGCCAGTACCCCCTATCCCCAGGGCATGCAAAACATTCAGTACTTC.